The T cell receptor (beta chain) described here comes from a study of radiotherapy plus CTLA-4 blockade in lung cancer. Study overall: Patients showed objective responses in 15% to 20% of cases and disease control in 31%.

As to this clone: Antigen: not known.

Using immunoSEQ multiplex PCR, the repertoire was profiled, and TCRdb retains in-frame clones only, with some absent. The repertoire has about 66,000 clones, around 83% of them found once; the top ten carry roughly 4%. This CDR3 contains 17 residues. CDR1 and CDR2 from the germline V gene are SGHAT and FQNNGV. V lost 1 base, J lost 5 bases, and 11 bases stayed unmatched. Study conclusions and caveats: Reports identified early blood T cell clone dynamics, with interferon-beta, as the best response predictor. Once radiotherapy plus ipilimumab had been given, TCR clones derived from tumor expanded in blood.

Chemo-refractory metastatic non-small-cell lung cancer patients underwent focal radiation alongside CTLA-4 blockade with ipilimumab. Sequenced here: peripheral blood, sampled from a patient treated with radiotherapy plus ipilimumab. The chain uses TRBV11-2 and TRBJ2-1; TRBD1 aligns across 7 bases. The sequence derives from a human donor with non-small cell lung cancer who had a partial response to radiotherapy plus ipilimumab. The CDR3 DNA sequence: TGTGCCAGCAGCTTAGGGAGAGACAGGGCCGCCAACAATGAGCAGTTCTTC. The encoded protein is CASSLGRDRAANNEQFF.